This T cell receptor beta chain was found in a study of CD8+ T cells in alopecia areata (dated by TCRdb to between 2018 and 2020). Study-level background: In both human patients and the C3H/HeJ mouse model, the study applied high-throughput TCRbeta sequencing to look at T cell clonal expansion in alopecia areata. Scalp tissue and sorted CD4+ and CD8+ peripheral blood T cells from patchy and totalis/universalis alopecia areata patients and from healthy controls were covered by human TCRbeta sequencing. Scalp clonality was compared across normal scalp (n=4), patchy alopecia areata scalp (n=8), and alopecia totalis/universalis scalp (n=8). The RNA source kit depended on sample type: the PAXgene miRNA kit for fixed scalp, the miRNeasy kit for PBMCs, and the RNeasy kit for mouse skin. immunoSEQ multiplex PCR using 35 Vbeta forward primers and 13 Jbeta reverse primers was used to amplify TCRbeta CDR3 regions. Findings and caveats that apply to the study as a whole: Unlike mouse skin, which is dominated by gammadelta T cells, normal human skin has resident alphabeta T cells that are also sequenced, and this complicates analysis of the scalp TCR repertoire. Shared TCR sequences between patients were less evident than in mice, which may be partly attributable to HLA diversity in the patient population. Higher clonality and more expanded CD8+ clones were observed in lesional scalp than in normal scalp, particularly in alopecia totalis/universalis, a finding suggestive of antigenic drive.

Lesional scalp punch biopsies and peripheral blood were collected from alopecia areata patients. After PBMCs were isolated by density centrifugation and stained for CD3, CD4 and CD8, a FACSAria was used to sort CD4+ and CD8+ T cells. The untreated alopecia areata patients were recruited through a multicenter biomarker study. In several patients from the biomarker study, blood CD8+ T cells were sorted further into NKG2D-low and NKG2D-high fractions. Library method: the immunoSEQ multiplex PCR assay. RNA was extracted from all samples and reverse transcribed into cDNA, which served as template for TCR sequencing. First-strand cDNA was synthesized using SuperScript III with a 2:1 mix of oligo-dT and random hexamers. A synthetic immune receptor repertoire was used to measure amplification bias, and any remaining bias was corrected computationally. As for how the authors treated the data: After raw reads were preprocessed to remove errors, the CDR3 was defined following IMGT conventions as running from the conserved cysteine to phenylalanine. To get clonality, Shannon entropy was normalized by log2 of the number of productive unique TCRs and the result was subtracted from 1. Whether scalp clones were CD4 or CD8 was inferred by matching scalp TCRbeta sequences against CD4 and CD8 repertoires sorted from blood. Drawn from immuneACCESS, this table holds only the in-frame rearrangements with V and J called that TCRdb kept. Clones are partly lost; checked studies trace under half to an unresolved V gene and leave the rest unexplained. V, J and clone size were drawn from that table, and D and trimming were deduced from the DNA. The table for this sample lists about 100,000 clones; approximately 50% of them were counted only once. Roughly 25% of the sample rests with the top ten.

Of note for this clone: There is no known antigen for this receptor. No base quality information exists; no much larger clone differs at one position.

The TCR was taken from a human donor with alopecia areata. Sample: NKG2D-low CD8+ T cells sorted from blood. What the cell subset or site label conveys for this sample: sorted CD8+ NKG2D-low blood T cells.

The CDR3 loop reads CSVQGDYEQYF. The DNA reads as follows: TGCAGCGTTCAGGGTGACTACGAGCAGTACTTC. The chain employs TRBV29-1 and TRBJ2-7; perhaps TRBD1 is the D gene, with 5 bases matching. The CDR3 starts with the cysteine, ends with the phenylalanine, and has 11 residues. Only the CDR3 part of the read is kept: 33 bases, read in frame from the first base. CDR1 and CDR2, per the germline V gene, are SQVTM and ANQGSEA. V is clipped by 5 bases and J by 3 bases, and the sequence between their germline boundaries is 8 bases long.